Listed below are T cell receptor beta chains from one sample, sequenced in a study of blood T cell repertoires in COVID-19. Assay used: immunoSEQ multiplex PCR; TCRdb lists only in-frame clones, some missing. The sample lists about 90,000 clones, approximately 88% occurring once. Sample: peripheral blood. The receptors were gathered from a man aged 60-69 years with acute or convalescent COVID-19. Both conserved end residues are part of each CDR3.

j_gene | v_gene | CDR3aa
TRBJ2-3 | TRBV7-3 | CASSSLAGANTDTQYF
TRBJ1-1 | TRBV6-1 | CASSRMNTEAFF
TRBJ1-4 | TRBV7-8 | CASSLAHSSNEKLFF
TRBJ2-7 | TRBV12-3/TRBV12-4 | CASSHSSYEQYF
TRBJ1-2 | TRBV5-1 | CASSQDRGYGYTF
TRBJ1-2 | TRBV5-6 | CASIQGADYGYTF
TRBJ2-5 | TRBV3-1/TRBV3-2 | CASSQDRGGLAAQETQYF
TRBJ2-5 | TRBV7-9 | CASSLPGGARQETQYF
TRBJ1-4 | TRBV4-1 | CASSQDRGVNEKLFF
TRBJ1-4 | TRBV30 | CAWSGGPTNEKLFF
TRBJ1-5 | TRBV27 | CASSPGTGGWYQPQHF
TRBJ2-5 | TRBV6-5 | CASRTTSGGETQYF
TRBJ1-6 | TRBV6-5 | CASSTGGTGSSPLHF
TRBJ2-2 | TRBV19 | CASSTRRGTSENTGELFF
TRBJ1-2 | TRBV29-1 | CSVEQGARGYTF
TRBJ2-2 | TRBV9 | CASSVGIAGEGAGELFF
TRBJ1-1 | TRBV19 | CASSSGSNTEAFF
TRBJ2-1 | TRBV24-1 | CATAVVRGSGLGLEQFF
TRBJ2-3 | TRBV5-4 | CASSATGEDTQYF
TRBJ2-7 | TRBV9 | CASSANYEQYF
TRBJ2-3 | TRBV24-1 | CATEDRFTDTQYF
TRBJ2-5 | TRBV10-3 | CATRGAGGQETQYF
TRBJ1-4 | TRBV6-5 | CASSFDSANEKLFF